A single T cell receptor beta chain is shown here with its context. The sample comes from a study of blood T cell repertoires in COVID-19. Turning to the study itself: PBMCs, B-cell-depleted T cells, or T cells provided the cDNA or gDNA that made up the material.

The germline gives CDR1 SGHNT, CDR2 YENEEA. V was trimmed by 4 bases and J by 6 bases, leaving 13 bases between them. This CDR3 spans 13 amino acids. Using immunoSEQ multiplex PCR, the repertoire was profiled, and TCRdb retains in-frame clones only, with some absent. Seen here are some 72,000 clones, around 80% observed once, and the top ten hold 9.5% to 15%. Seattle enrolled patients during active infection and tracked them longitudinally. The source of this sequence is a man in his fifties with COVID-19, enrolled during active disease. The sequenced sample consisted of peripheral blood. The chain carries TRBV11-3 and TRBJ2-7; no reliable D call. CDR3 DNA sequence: TGTGCCAGCAGCTCGGCGGATCTGGGCGAGCAGTACTTC. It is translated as CASSSADLGEQYF.